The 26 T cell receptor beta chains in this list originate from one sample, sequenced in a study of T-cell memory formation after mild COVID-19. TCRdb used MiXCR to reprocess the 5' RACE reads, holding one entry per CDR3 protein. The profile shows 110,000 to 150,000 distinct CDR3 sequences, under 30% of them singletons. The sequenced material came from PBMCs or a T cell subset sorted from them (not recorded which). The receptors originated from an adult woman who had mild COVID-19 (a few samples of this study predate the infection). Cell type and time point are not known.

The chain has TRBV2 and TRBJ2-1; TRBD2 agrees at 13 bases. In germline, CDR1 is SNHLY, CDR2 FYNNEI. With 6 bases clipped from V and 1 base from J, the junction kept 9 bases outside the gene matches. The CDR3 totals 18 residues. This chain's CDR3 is CASRGATSGGRSYNEQFF. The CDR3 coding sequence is TGTGCCAGCAGGGGAGCGACTAGCGGGGGGCGTTCCTACAATGAGCAGTTCTTC.

The CDR3 coding sequence is TGTGCCAGCACCTCCCTAGTAGGTGGGGCCAACGTCCTGACTTTC. Translation gives CASTSLVGGANVLTF. The chain carries TRBV12-3 or TRBV12-4 and TRBJ2-6; D gene uncertain. CDR3 size: 15 residues. With 7 bases removed from V and 3 bases from J, the gap between germline ends came to 13 bases.

DNA of the CDR3: TGTGCCAGCAGCCAAGCTTTGGCTTCAGGGGAGACCCAGTACTTC. Translated, it gives CASSQALASGETQYF. The chain carries TRBV3-1 and TRBJ2-5, with D perhaps TRBD1 (5 bases). The ends were cut back, 1 base at V and 5 bases at J, with 14 bases in the middle. The CDR3 spans 15 residues. Germline lookup yields CDR1 LGHDT and CDR2 YNNKEL (reference sequence).

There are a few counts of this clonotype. In DNA, the CDR3 is TGTGCCAGCAGTTTCAGGCCCTTGGACTACGAGCAGTACTTC. It specifies CASSFRPLDYEQYF. The rearrangement joins TRBV12-3 or TRBV12-4 to TRBJ2-7; no clear D. CDR3 size: 14 residues. V gave up 3 bases and J gave up 3 bases, with 12 bases separating them.

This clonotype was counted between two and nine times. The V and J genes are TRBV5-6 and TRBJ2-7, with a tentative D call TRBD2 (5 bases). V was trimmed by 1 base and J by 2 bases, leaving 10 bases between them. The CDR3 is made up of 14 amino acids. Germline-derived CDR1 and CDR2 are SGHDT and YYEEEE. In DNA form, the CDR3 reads TGTGCCAGCAGCTTGTCGGACTGGGCCTACGAGCAGTACTTC. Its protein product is CASSLSDWAYEQYF.

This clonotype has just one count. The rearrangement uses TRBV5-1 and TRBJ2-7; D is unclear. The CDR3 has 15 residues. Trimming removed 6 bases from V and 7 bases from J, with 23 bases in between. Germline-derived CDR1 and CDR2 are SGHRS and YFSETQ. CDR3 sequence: CASNDGSGPVWEQYF. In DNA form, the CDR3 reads TGCGCCAGCAATGATGGGTCAGGCCCAGTTTGGGAGCAGTACTTC. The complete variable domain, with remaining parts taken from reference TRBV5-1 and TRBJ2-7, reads KAGVTQTPRYLIKTRGQQVTLSCSPISGHRSVSWYQQTPGQGLQFLFEYFSETQRNKGNFPGRFSGRQFSNSRSEMNVSTLELGDSALYLCASNDGSGPVWEQYFGPGTRLTVT.

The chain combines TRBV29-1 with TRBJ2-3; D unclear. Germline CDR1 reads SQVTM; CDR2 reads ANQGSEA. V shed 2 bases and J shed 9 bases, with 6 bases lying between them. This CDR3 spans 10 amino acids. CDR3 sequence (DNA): TGCAGCGTTGAAACATGGACGCAGTATTTT. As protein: CSVETWTQYF.

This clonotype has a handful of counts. The CDR3 sequence: CSARVNHGPSSYNEQFF. In DNA, the CDR3 is TGCAGTGCTAGAGTGAACCACGGGCCGAGCTCCTACAATGAGCAGTTCTTC. The V gene is TRBV20-1, the J gene TRBJ2-1, with D unclear. Between the trimmed V and J ends, which lost 1 base and 0 bases, there was a span of 16 bases. Germline CDR1 DFQATT, CDR2 SNEGSKA (reference sequence). This CDR3 spans 17 amino acids.

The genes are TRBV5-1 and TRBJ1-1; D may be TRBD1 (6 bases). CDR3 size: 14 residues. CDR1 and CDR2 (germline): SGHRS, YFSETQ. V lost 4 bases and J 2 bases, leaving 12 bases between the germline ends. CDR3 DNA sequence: TGCGCCAGCAGCGGTGGGACACTCAACACTGAAGCTTTCTTT. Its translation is CASSGGTLNTEAFF.

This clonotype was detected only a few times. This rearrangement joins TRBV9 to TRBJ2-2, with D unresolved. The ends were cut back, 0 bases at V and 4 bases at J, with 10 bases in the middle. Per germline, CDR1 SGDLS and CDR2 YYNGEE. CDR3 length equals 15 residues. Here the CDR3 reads CASSVGASSTGELFF. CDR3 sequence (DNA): TGTGCCAGCAGCGTAGGTGCCTCATCCACCGGGGAGCTGTTTTTT.

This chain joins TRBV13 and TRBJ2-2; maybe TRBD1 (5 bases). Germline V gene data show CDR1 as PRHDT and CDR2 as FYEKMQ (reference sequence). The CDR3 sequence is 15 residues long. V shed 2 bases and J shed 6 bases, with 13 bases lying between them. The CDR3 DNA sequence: TGTGCCAGCAGCTTATGGGGCCCTCGCCCCGGGGAGCTGTTTTTT. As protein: CASSLWGPRPGELFF.

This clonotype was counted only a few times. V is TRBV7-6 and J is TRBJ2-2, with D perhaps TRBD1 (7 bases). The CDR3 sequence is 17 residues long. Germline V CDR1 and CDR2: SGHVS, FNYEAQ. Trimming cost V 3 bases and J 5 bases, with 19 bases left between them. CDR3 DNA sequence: TGTGCCAGCAGCTTGGAGGGACAGACCCCCGTTACCGGGGAGCTGTTTTTT. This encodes CASSLEGQTPVTGELFF.

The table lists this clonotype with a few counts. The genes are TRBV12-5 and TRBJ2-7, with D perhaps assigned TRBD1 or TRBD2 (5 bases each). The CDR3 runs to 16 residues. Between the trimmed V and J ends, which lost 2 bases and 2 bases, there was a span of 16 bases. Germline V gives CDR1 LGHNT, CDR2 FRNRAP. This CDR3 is CASGLPLGTATYEQYF. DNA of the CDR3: TGTGCTAGTGGTTTGCCCCTCGGGACGGCCACCTACGAGCAGTACTTC. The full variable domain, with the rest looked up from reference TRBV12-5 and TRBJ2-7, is DARVTQTPRHKVTEMGQEVTMRCQPILGHNTVFWYRQTMMQGLELLAYFRNRAPLDDSGMPKDRFSAEMPDATLATLKIQPSEPRDSAVYFCASGLPLGTATYEQYFGPGTRLTVT.

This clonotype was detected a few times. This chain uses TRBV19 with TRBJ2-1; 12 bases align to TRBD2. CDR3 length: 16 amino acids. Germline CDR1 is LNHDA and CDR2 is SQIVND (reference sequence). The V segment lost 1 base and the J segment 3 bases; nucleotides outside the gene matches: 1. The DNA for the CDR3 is TGTGCCAGTAGTATAGGGACTAGCGGGGTCTACAATGAGCAGTTCTTC. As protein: CASSIGTSGVYNEQFF.

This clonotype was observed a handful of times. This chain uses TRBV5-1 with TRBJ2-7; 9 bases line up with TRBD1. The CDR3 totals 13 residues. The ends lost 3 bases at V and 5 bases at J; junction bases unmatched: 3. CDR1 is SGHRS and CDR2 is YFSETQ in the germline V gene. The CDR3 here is CASSSDRGNEQYF. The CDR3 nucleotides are TGCGCCAGCAGCTCGGACAGGGGAAACGAGCAGTACTTC.

CDR3 coding DNA: TGTGCCAGCAGCGAAGCCTCCGCCCGATACGAGCAGTACTTC. As protein: CASSEASARYEQYF. The chain couples TRBV4-2 to TRBJ2-7; D is undetermined. V lost 5 bases to trimming and J lost 4 bases, with 15 bases between them. The CDR3 runs 14 residues. CDR1 LGHNA and CDR2 YNFKEQ come from the germline V gene.

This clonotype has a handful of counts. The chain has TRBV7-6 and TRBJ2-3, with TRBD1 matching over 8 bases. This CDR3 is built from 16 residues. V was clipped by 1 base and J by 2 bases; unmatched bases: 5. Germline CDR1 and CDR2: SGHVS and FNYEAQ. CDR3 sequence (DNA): TGTGCCAGCAGCTTAGTACAGGGGGGATACACAGATACGCAGTATTTT. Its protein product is CASSLVQGGYTDTQYF.

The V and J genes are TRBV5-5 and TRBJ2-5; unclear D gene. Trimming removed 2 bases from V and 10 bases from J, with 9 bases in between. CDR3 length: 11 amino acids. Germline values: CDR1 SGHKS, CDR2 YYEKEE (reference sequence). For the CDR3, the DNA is TGTGCCAGCAGCTTCACCGCTATCCAGTACTTC. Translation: CASSFTAIQYF.

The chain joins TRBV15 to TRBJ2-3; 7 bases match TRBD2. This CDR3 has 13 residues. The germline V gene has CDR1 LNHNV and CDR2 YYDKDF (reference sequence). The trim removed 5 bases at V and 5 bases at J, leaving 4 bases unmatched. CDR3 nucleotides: TGTGCCACCAGCGGACTAGTAGTAGATACGCAGTATTTT. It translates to CATSGLVVDTQYF.

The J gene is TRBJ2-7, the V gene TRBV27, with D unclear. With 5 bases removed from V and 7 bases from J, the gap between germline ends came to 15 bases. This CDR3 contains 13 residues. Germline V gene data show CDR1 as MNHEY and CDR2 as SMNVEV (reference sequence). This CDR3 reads CASSPSTETEQYF. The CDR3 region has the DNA TGTGCCAGCAGTCCCTCGACCGAAACGGAGCAGTACTTC.

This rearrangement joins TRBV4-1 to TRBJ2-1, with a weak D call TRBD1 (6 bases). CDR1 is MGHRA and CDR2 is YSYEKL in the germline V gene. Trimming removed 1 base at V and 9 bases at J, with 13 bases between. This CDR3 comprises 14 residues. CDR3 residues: CASSQVLQGGEQFF. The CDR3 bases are TGCGCCAGCAGCCAAGTATTACAAGGGGGTGAGCAGTTCTTC.

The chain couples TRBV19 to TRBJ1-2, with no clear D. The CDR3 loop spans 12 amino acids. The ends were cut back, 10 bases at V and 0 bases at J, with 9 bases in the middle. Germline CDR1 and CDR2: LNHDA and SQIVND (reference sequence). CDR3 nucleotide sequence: TGTGCCATCGCGACGGCTAACTATGGCTACACCTTC. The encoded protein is CAIATANYGYTF.

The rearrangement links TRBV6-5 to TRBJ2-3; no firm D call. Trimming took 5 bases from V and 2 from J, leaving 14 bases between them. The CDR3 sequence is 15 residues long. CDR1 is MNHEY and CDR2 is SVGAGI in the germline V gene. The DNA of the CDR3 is TGTGCCAGCAGTCATGACGGTTACGCCACAGATACGCAGTATTTT. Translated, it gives CASSHDGYATDTQYF.

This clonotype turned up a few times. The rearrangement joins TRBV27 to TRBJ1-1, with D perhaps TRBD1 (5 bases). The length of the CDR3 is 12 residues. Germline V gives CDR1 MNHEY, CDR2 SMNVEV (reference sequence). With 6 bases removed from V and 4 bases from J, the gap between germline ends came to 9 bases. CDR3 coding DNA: TGTGCCAGCAGGGGGCTGAGCACTGAAGCTTTCTTT. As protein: CASRGLSTEAFF.

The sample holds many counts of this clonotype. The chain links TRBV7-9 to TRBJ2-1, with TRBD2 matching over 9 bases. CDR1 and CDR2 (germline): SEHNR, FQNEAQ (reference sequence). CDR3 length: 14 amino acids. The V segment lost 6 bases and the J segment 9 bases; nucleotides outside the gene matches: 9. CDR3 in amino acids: CASSVAGVLGEQFF. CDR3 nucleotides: TGTGCCAGCAGTGTAGCGGGAGTGCTGGGTGAGCAGTTCTTC.

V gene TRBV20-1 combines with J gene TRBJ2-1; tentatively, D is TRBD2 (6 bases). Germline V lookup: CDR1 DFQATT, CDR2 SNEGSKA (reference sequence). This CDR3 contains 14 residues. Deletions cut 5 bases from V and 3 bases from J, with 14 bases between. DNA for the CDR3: TGCAGTGCTTCCACCGGGACTTTCTACAATGAGCAGTTCTTC. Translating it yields CSASTGTFYNEQFF.